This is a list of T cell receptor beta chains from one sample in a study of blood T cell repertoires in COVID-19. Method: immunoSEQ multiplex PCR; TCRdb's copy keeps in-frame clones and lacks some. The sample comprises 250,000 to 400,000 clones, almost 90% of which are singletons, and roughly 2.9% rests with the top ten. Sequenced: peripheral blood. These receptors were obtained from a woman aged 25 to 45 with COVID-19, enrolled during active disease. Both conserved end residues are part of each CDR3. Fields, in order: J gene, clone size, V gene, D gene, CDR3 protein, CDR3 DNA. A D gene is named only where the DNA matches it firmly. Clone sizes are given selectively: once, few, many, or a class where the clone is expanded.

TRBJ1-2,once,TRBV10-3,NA,CAISEWSYGYTF,TGTGCCATCAGTGAGTGGAGTTATGGCTACACCTTC
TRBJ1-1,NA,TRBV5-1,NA,CASSLAGGGTEAFF,TGCGCCAGCAGCTTGGCCGGCGGGGGCACTGAAGCTTTCTTT
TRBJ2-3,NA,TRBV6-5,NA,CASTLAESTDTQYF,TGTGCCAGCACCCTGGCGGAAAGCACAGATACGCAGTATTTT
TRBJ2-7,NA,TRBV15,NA,CATSRDPGGAYEQYF,TGTGCCACCAGCAGAGATCCTGGCGGAGCCTACGAGCAGTACTTC
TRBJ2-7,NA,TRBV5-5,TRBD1,CASSTGQGKISYEQYF,TGTGCCAGCAGCACGGGACAGGGCAAAATTTCCTACGAGCAGTACTTC
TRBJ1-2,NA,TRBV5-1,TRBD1,CASSFTGANYGYTF,TGCGCCAGCAGCTTTACAGGGGCTAACTATGGCTACACCTTC
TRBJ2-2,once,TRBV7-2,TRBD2,CASTPSGNTGELFF,TGTGCCAGCACCCCTAGCGGAAACACCGGGGAGCTGTTTTTT
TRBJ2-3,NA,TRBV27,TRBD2,CASSSPLAGPRDTQYF,TGTGCCAGCAGTTCGCCACTAGCGGGGCCGAGGGATACGCAGTATTTT
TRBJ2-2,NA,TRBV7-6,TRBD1,CASSLGQGTGELFF,TGTGCCAGCAGCTTGGGACAGGGAACCGGGGAGCTGTTTTTT
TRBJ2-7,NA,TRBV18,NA,CASSPGTQYEQYF,TGTGCCAGCTCACCCGGGACTCAATACGAGCAGTACTTC
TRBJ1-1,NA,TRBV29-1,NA,CSVLDQPGQNTEAFF,TGCAGCGTCTTAGACCAACCGGGACAGAACACTGAAGCTTTCTTT
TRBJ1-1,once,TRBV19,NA,CASSMTAVNTEAFF,TGTGCCAGTAGTATGACAGCTGTGAACACTGAAGCTTTCTTT
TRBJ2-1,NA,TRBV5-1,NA,CASSLGLGPGNEQFF,TGCGCCAGCAGCTTGGGACTTGGTCCGGGCAATGAGCAGTTCTTC
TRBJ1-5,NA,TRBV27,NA,CASSLSWAGRSNQPQHF,TGTGCCAGCAGTTTATCGTGGGCAGGGCGAAGCAATCAGCCCCAGCATTTT
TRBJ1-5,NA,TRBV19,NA,CASRAVSNQPQHF,TGTGCCAGTAGGGCAGTTAGCAATCAGCCCCAGCATTTT
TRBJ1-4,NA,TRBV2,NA,CASSEGQLNEKLFF,TGTGCCAGCAGTGAAGGACAGCTTAATGAAAAACTGTTTTTT
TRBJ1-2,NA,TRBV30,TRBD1,CAWSADRDRSYTF,TGTGCCTGGAGTGCGGACAGGGATAGGAGCTACACCTTC
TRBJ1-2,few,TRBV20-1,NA,CSASHLRSSHYGYTF,TGCAGTGCTAGTCACCTCCGCTCCAGTCACTATGGCTACACCTTC
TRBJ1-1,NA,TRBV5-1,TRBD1,CASSWRDRNTEAFF,TGCGCCAGCAGCTGGAGGGACAGGAACACTGAAGCTTTCTTT
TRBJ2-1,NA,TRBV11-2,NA,CASSLTGAGSVNEQFF,TGTGCCAGCAGCCTCACTGGGGCGGGATCGGTCAATGAGCAGTTCTTC